This entry concerns a single T cell receptor beta chain. Antigen specificity is unknown. The sample is drawn from a study of beta chain features in type 1 diabetes. Study results and caveats: Cells with high TCR expression could be over-represented when cDNA is sequenced. VDJ junctions in type 1 diabetes patients carried more deletions and fewer insertions. There was a moderate but significant shortening of TCRB CDR3s in all four CD4+ subsets of Type 1 diabetes patients.

This CDR3 is built from 14 residues. Germline CDR1 is SGHRS and CDR2 is YFSETQ. V dropped 0 bases and J dropped 3; count of bases not matched to a gene: 1. Each of the CD4+ naive, central memory, regulatory and stem cell-like memory populations was sorted via CD45RO/CCR7/CD25/CD127/CD95/CD27. Sequenced material consisted of expressed TCRB transcripts (all of the isolated RNA was reverse transcribed). Profiled with immunoSEQ multiplex PCR; TCRdb holds only in-frame clones, not every one. In the table there are nearly 350,000 clones, roughly 8% of which are singletons. The sequence came from a young woman in good health. V usage is TRBV5-1 and J usage is TRBJ2-7; 9 bases are a match to TRBD1. Material for sequencing was central memory CD4+ T cells from blood. In nucleotides, the CDR3 is TGCGCCAGCAGCTTGGCGGGACAGGGCTACGAGCAGTACTTC. This sequence encodes CASSLAGQGYEQYF.